The sequence of this TCR beta chain was determined in a study of T cells in Graves' hyperthyroidism and ophthalmopathy. Overall study: Peripheral blood draws took place at initial diagnosis, ahead of any treatment. Findings of the study overall: Before onset, ophthalmopathy was predicted by the model a median around 6.2 months earlier. The blood repertoire included most of the expanded thyroid clonotypes above 0.001.

RNA transcripts served as the template for amplifying TCR beta CDR3 regions. First-round RT-PCR of the TCR CDR3 relied on the HTBI primer set. MiXCR, run by TCRdb on the multiplex PCR reads, gives a single entry per CDR3 protein. The sample has a few hundred thousand distinct CDR3 sequences, approximately 15% seen once; the top ten hold around 58%. Patients with uncontrolled infections, other autoimmune diseases, pregnancy or lactation were excluded. In regard to this clonotype: The antigen is undetermined.

Material: blood. The TCR comes from a woman aged 60-75 years with Graves' ophthalmopathy.

CDR3: CASSPGIISNQPQHF. CDR3 nucleotides: TGCGCCAGCAGCCCTGGCATAATTAGCAATCAGCCCCAGCATTTT. The chain has TRBV4-3 and TRBJ1-5; no clear D gene. Germline values: CDR1 LGHNA, CDR2 YSLEER. V was cut by 4 bases and J by 0 bases, with 10 bases left in between. The CDR3 loop spans 15 amino acids.